This is a list of T cell receptor beta chains from one sample in a study of shared clonotypes between healthy human individuals. The assay was immunoSEQ multiplex PCR, and TCRdb's table has in-frame clones only and misses some. Of 750,000 to 1,000,000 clones in the sample, almost 95% are singletons; the top ten hold approximately 25%. The sample was naive CD8+ T cells sorted from blood. The source of these receptors is a man aged 30 to 45 in good health. Each CDR3 is given with its conserved first and last residue. A D gene is named only where the DNA matches it firmly. Some rows mark clone size as missing; the rest say once, few, many or name a class of expanded clone.

V	J	size	D	CDR3	DNA
TRBV11-2	TRBJ2-5	.	.	CASSSELGGETQYF	TGTGCCAGCAGCTCCGAGTTAGGCGGGGAGACCCAGTACTTC
TRBV5-1	TRBJ2-5	.	.	CASSPSVGRETQYF	TGCGCCAGCAGCCCTAGTGTGGGGCGAGAGACCCAGTACTTC
TRBV2	TRBJ2-7	once	.	CASSEAPGGRLNEQYF	TGTGCCAGCAGTGAAGCGCCAGGAGGGCGGTTGAACGAGCAGTACTTC
TRBV7-9	TRBJ2-2	.	TRBD1	CASSSGQENTGELFF	TGTGCCAGCAGCTCGGGACAGGAGAACACCGGGGAGCTGTTTTTT
TRBV27	TRBJ2-2	.	.	CASSWNTGELFF	TGTGCCAGCAGTTGGAACACCGGGGAGCTGTTTTTT
TRBV29-1	TRBJ1-4	.	TRBD1	CSVEIWDRDNEKLFF	TGCAGCGTTGAAATTTGGGACAGGGACAATGAAAAACTGTTTTTT
TRBV6-1	TRBJ1-2	.	.	CASSEWKEAEGYTF	TGTGCCAGCAGTGAATGGAAGGAGGCGGAAGGCTACACCTTC
TRBV6-5	TRBJ2-5	.	.	CASSLAETQETQYF	TGTGCCAGCAGTTTAGCGGAAACACAAGAGACCCAGTACTTC
TRBV5-1	TRBJ1-4	.	TRBD1	CASSYPSGGDEKLFF	TGCGCCAGCAGTTACCCTTCAGGGGGGGATGAAAAACTGTTTTTT
TRBV14	TRBJ2-7	.	.	CASSQVFDNPEQYF	TGTGCCAGCAGCCAAGTGTTTGACAACCCCGAGCAGTACTTC
TRBV19	TRBJ2-7	few	.	CASSIYGGASYEQYF	TGTGCCAGTAGTATATACGGCGGGGCCTCCTACGAGCAGTACTTC
TRBV27	TRBJ2-7	.	.	CASSTGPGREQYF	TGTGCCAGCAGTACGGGCCCGGGTCGGGAGCAGTACTTC
TRBV11-2	TRBJ2-3	.	.	CASSFGGGEQYF	TGTGCCAGCAGCTTCGGAGGAGGGGAGCAGTATTTT
TRBV15	TRBJ1-2	.	.	CATSRDFSRTFLYGYTF	TGTGCCACCAGCAGAGATTTCTCCAGGACATTCCTGTATGGCTACACCTTC
TRBV27	TRBJ2-2	.	TRBD2	CATTPRGRVGELFF	TGTGCCACCACCCCGCGCGGGAGAGTCGGGGAGCTGTTTTTT
TRBV28	TRBJ2-5	.	TRBD1	CASSPGTVQETQYF	TGTGCCAGCAGCCCCGGGACAGTCCAAGAGACCCAGTACTTC
TRBV10-1	TRBJ2-1	.	TRBD2	CASSLLAGANNEQFF	TGCGCCAGCAGTCTCTTAGCGGGAGCGAACAATGAGCAGTTCTTC
TRBV2	TRBJ2-1	.	TRBD1	CASRPGTEVRNEQFF	TGTGCCAGCAGGCCCGGGACAGAGGTTCGAAATGAGCAGTTCTTC
TRBV4-1	TRBJ1-5	.	.	CASSQGGGQPQHF	TGCGCCAGCAGCCAAGGAGGAGGGCAACCCCAGCATTTT